These T cell receptor beta chains were read from a single sample in a study of beta chain features in type 1 diabetes. Data came from immunoSEQ multiplex PCR; TCRdb stores just in-frame clones and leaves some out. The profile shows around 180,000 clones, 7.8% of them singletons. What was sequenced was central memory CD4+ T cells from blood. These receptors all stem from a woman between 40 and 50 years old with type 1 diabetes. CDR3s include the opening cysteine and the closing phenylalanine or tryptophan. D genes are given only for firm matches. A row's size may be missing; if present it is once, few, many or a size class.

J,D,V,size,DNA,CDR3
TRBJ2-1,-,TRBV7-2,few,TGTGCCAGCAGCGCACCGGGACTTTTCAATGAGCAGTTCTTC,CASSAPGLFNEQFF
TRBJ1-5,-,TRBV18,-,TGTGCCAGCTCACCAGGGGGGGGCAATCAGCCCCAGCATTTT,CASSPGGGNQPQHF
TRBJ2-1,TRBD2,TRBV2,many,TGTGCCAGCAGTGATCGACTAGCGGGAGTACATGAGCAGTTCTTC,CASSDRLAGVHEQFF
TRBJ1-6,-,TRBV28,-,TGTGCCAGCAGTACTTCCACCAGGGGAAATTCACCCCTCCACTTT,CASSTSTRGNSPLHF
TRBJ1-1,-,TRBV5-1,-,TGCGCCAGCAGCTTGTCTCAGGGTTGGACTGAAGCTTTCTTT,CASSLSQGWTEAFF
TRBJ2-1,TRBD1,TRBV5-4,few,TGTGCCAGCAGCTTGTGGGACAGACACAATGAGCAGTTCTTC,CASSLWDRHNEQFF
TRBJ1-1,-,TRBV7-2,few,TGTGCCAGCAGCTTAGGGGACTTCGAACAGCGGGCTTTCTTT,CASSLGDFEQRAFF
TRBJ1-3,TRBD1,TRBV5-4,few,TGTGCCAGCTTTGGACAGGGCGCAGGAAACACCATATATTTT,CASFGQGAGNTIYF
TRBJ2-1,TRBD2,TRBV25-1,-,TGTGCCAGCAGTGAGAGTAGGGCTAGCGGATACAATGAGCAGTTCTTC,CASSESRASGYNEQFF
TRBJ1-2,TRBD1,TRBV28,few,TGTGCCAGCAGAACAGGGGTCGGCTACACCTTC,CASRTGVGYTF
TRBJ2-3,-,TRBV5-1,-,TGCGCCAGCAGCTTGGGACAGGGAGGATCCGCTGACACAGATACGCAGTATTTT,CASSLGQGGSADTDTQYF
TRBJ1-6,-,TRBV9,-,TGTGCCAGCAGTATGACAGACTCCTATAATTCACCCCTCCACTTT,CASSMTDSYNSPLHF
TRBJ2-7,-,TRBV28,few,TGTGCCAGCACTCTAATCAGGAGGGGCGAGCAGTACTTC,CASTLIRRGEQYF
TRBJ1-1,TRBD1,TRBV29-1,-,TGCAGCGCTCCGGACAGGGGGTATACTGAAGCTTTCTTT,CSAPDRGYTEAFF
TRBJ2-7,TRBD1,TRBV30,few,TGTGCCTGGAGTCGACAGGGGTCCTACGAGCAGTACTTC,CAWSRQGSYEQYF
TRBJ2-7,TRBD1,TRBV7-9,-,TGTGCCAGCAGCACGGGACAGGGGCGCGCCTACGAGCAGTACTTC,CASSTGQGRAYEQYF
TRBJ1-5,-,TRBV6-6,few,TGTGCCAGCAGTGGGGCGGGGGATCAGCCCCAGCATTTT,CASSGAGDQPQHF
TRBJ2-7,-,TRBV6-1,few,TGTGCCACCTCAACAGGTTTATTTACCTACGAGCAGTACTTC,CATSTGLFTYEQYF
TRBJ2-3,TRBD1,TRBV7-2,-,TGTGCCAGCAGCCTGGGACAGGGGGCAGATACGCAGTATTTT,CASSLGQGADTQYF
TRBJ2-2,TRBD1,TRBV18,few,TGTGCCAGCTCACCTGGGACAGGCGACACCGGGGAGCTGTTTTTT,CASSPGTGDTGELFF
TRBJ2-1,TRBD2,TRBV28,-,TGTGCCAGCAGTTTGAGCGGGGAGGGTAGGGATGAGCAGTTCTTC,CASSLSGEGRDEQFF
TRBJ2-2,-,TRBV29-1,many,TGCGCGGTAAAGACCGGGGAGCTGTTTTTT,CAVKTGELFF
TRBJ2-7,-,TRBV7-8,few,TGTGCCAGCAGCCGGGGCTACGAGCAGTACTTC,CASSRGYEQYF
TRBJ2-7,TRBD1,TRBV4-2,-,TGTGCCAGCAGCCGAAACCCGCGACAGGGTGGATACGAGCAGTACTTC,CASSRNPRQGGYEQYF
TRBJ1-1,TRBD1,TRBV28,few,TGTGCCACTTCAGGACAGGGGAGGACTGAAGCTTTCTTT,CATSGQGRTEAFF
TRBJ2-7,-,TRBV6-1,-,TGTGCCAGCAGTGATGTCTGGGGGCGCGGAGGCTTCGAGCAGTACTTC,CASSDVWGRGGFEQYF
TRBJ2-3,-,TRBV7-2,many,TGTGCCAGCAGCTTCTTATCGGTGGGGAGCGCAGATACGCAGTATTTT,CASSFLSVGSADTQYF
TRBJ1-5,-,TRBV28,few,TGTGCCAGCAGTCTGACAGCAACGAGCAATCAGCCCCAGCATTTT,CASSLTATSNQPQHF
TRBJ1-1,-,TRBV2,-,TGTGCCAGCAAACTTGAGCAGAACACTGAAGCTTTCTTT,CASKLEQNTEAFF
TRBJ2-1,-,TRBV7-2,few,TGTGCCAGCAGCTTAGAGGGGTACGGTGAGCAGTTCTTC,CASSLEGYGEQFF
TRBJ1-1,-,TRBV7-2,medium-sized,TGTGCCAGCAGCTTTCTCGGGGGGCGCCGGAACACTGAAGCTTTCTTT,CASSFLGGRRNTEAFF
TRBJ2-3,TRBD2,TRBV7-9,few,TGTGCCAGCAGCACGGCGGCGGGAGTCCAAGATACGCAGTATTTT,CASSTAAGVQDTQYF